The rows below give T cell receptor beta chains drawn from one sample of a study of blood T cell repertoires in COVID-19. The data were produced by immunoSEQ multiplex PCR, yet TCRdb's version contains in-frame clones alone and is incomplete. Among about 160,000 clones, 80% to 90% were seen once, and the ten largest hold around 20%. Sequences were obtained from peripheral blood. The receptors derive from a woman at least 80 years old with acute or convalescent COVID-19. Each CDR3 is given with its conserved first and last residue. D genes are given only for firm matches. Where a row states a size, it is once, few, many or the class of an expanded clone; other rows omit it.

cdr3_length | j_call | v_call | d_call | clone_size | cdr3_aa | cdr3_nt
16 | TRBJ2-5 | TRBV18 | TRBD2 | few | CASSLRLAGKQETQYF | TGTGCCAGCTCACTTAGACTAGCGGGTAAACAAGAGACCCAGTACTTC
16 | TRBJ2-3 | TRBV5-1 | . | once | CASSLVPGLSTDTQYF | TGCGCCAGCAGCTTGGTGCCGGGACTGAGCACAGATACGCAGTATTTT
16 | TRBJ1-1 | TRBV18 | . | few | CASSPPGRPSNTEAFF | TGTGCCAGCTCACCACCGGGGCGGCCTTCGAACACTGAAGCTTTCTTT
17 | TRBJ2-2 | TRBV14 | TRBD2 | . | CASSPSSGRENTGELFF | TGTGCCAGCAGCCCTAGTAGCGGGAGGGAGAACACCGGGGAGCTGTTTTTT
15 | TRBJ1-1 | TRBV29-1 | . | . | CSARPPLQSKAEAFF | TGCAGCGCCCGCCCTCCTCTACAGAGTAAGGCTGAAGCTTTCTTT
15 | TRBJ1-1 | TRBV5-6 | . | . | CASSLRGGPNTEAFF | TGTGCCAGCAGCTTGCGGGGAGGGCCGAACACTGAAGCTTTCTTT
13 | TRBJ2-5 | TRBV18 | . | once | CASSPLSEETQYF | TGTGCCAGCTCACCATTGAGTGAAGAGACCCAGTACTTC
16 | TRBJ2-1 | TRBV18 | . | . | CASSPGAGTSYNEQFF | TGTGCCAGCTCACCAGGGGCGGGAACCTCCTACAATGAGCAGTTCTTC
13 | TRBJ1-2 | TRBV6-5 | . | . | CATTREGSYGYTF | TGTGCCACCACCAGGGAGGGGAGCTATGGCTACACCTTC
14 | TRBJ2-1 | TRBV2 | TRBD2 | . | CASKAGPLFDEQFF | TGTGCCAGCAAAGCGGGGCCTCTTTTCGATGAGCAGTTCTTC
13 | TRBJ2-7 | TRBV11-1 | TRBD2 | . | CASGRLAGYEQYF | TGTGCCAGCGGTAGACTAGCGGGGTACGAGCAGTACTTC
15 | TRBJ2-1 | TRBV16 | . | . | CASSQSGRAGYEQFF | TGTGCCAGCAGCCAATCGGGCAGGGCGGGATATGAGCAGTTCTTC
16 | TRBJ1-5 | TRBV18 | . | . | CASSPSLTGNNQPQHF | TGTGCCAGCTCACCAAGCCTAACAGGGAACAATCAGCCCCAGCATTTT
15 | TRBJ1-5 | TRBV7-2 | . | few | CASSSLSWGNQPQHF | TGTGCCAGCAGCTCCCTTAGCTGGGGCAATCAGCCCCAGCATTTT
15 | TRBJ2-3 | TRBV24-1 | TRBD1 | . | CATSVGQGNSDTQYF | TGTGCCACCAGTGTCGGACAGGGGAATTCAGATACGCAGTATTTT